A selection of T cell receptor beta chains follows, all from one sample in a study of CD8 T cells in ankylosing spondylitis. Each CDR3 protein is one row after TCRdb ran MiXCR on the 5' RACE reads. This table has some 300,000 distinct CDR3 sequences, more than 20% appearing once. Sequenced material: blood, either unsorted or a sorted T cell fraction (not recorded which). The origin of the receptors is a female donor with ankylosing spondylitis or in good health (not recorded which). Each CDR3 is given with its conserved first and last residue. The D gene is left open where the match is weak. Rows give clone size only sometimes, using once, few, many, or a class for an expanded clone.

d_call	v_call	clone_size	j_call	cdr3_aa	cdr3_nt
NA	TRBV6-1	few	TRBJ1-5	CASSRAGNSNQPQHF	TGTGCCAGCAGCCGGGCCGGTAATAGCAATCAGCCCCAGCATTTT
TRBD2	TRBV20-1	NA	TRBJ2-5	CSARDRLAVRETQYF	TGCAGTGCTAGAGATCGGCTAGCGGTACGAGAGACCCAGTACTTC
NA	TRBV12-3/TRBV12-4	NA	TRBJ2-1	CASSSRDNFFSSYNEQFF	TGTGCCAGCAGCTCCCGGGACAATTTCTTTAGCTCCTACAATGAGCAGTTCTTC
TRBD2	TRBV19	few	TRBJ2-1	CATGRVDEQFF	TGTGCCACGGGGAGGGTCGATGAGCAGTTCTTC
NA	TRBV20-1	NA	TRBJ2-7	CSARGLRRVSYEQYF	TGCAGTGCTAGAGGATTGAGGCGGGTCTCCTACGAGCAGTACTTC
NA	TRBV20-1	NA	TRBJ2-7	CSASQGDEQYF	TGCAGTGCTAGTCAGGGCGACGAGCAGTACTTC
NA	TRBV28	NA	TRBJ2-2	CASTYRDTGELFF	TGTGCCAGCACCTACAGGGACACCGGGGAGCTGTTTTTT
NA	TRBV12-3/TRBV12-4	few	TRBJ1-6	CASSLPYRADSPLHF	TGTGCCAGCAGTTTACCCTACAGGGCGGATTCACCCCTCCACTTT
NA	TRBV12-3/TRBV12-4	few	TRBJ1-1	CASSRLPVRKAFF	TGTGCCAGCAGTCGCCTCCCGGTCCGAAAAGCTTTCTTT
TRBD2	TRBV12-3/TRBV12-4	NA	TRBJ2-1	CASRSSSGSNEQFF	TGTGCCAGCAGATCCTCTAGCGGGAGTAATGAGCAGTTCTTC
NA	TRBV20-1	NA	TRBJ2-1	CSARPPTSYEQFF	TGCAGTGCTAGACCCCCTACTAGTTATGAGCAGTTCTTC
TRBD1	TRBV28	few	TRBJ1-1	CASSFGRQGPLNTEAFF	TGTGCCAGCAGTTTCGGGCGACAGGGACCCCTGAACACTGAAGCTTTCTTT
TRBD1	TRBV6-1	few	TRBJ2-1	CASSKTGAFTYNEQFF	TGTGCCAGCAGTAAGACAGGGGCCTTTACCTACAATGAGCAGTTCTTC
NA	TRBV12-3/TRBV12-4	few	TRBJ1-4	CASRDTGYPQKLFF	TGTGCCAGCAGAGATACAGGGTACCCGCAAAAACTGTTTTTT
TRBD1	TRBV24-1	few	TRBJ2-5	CATSDRTGGETQYF	TGTGCCACCAGTGACCGGACAGGGGGTGAGACCCAGTACTTC
NA	TRBV7-9	NA	TRBJ1-2	CASSLQGQQGYTF	TGTGCCAGCAGCTTACAGGGTCAACAGGGCTACACCTTC
NA	TRBV13	NA	TRBJ2-5	CASSLVRSRTQYF	TGTGCCAGCAGCTTAGTCAGGAGCCGGACCCAGTACTTC
NA	TRBV10-1	NA	TRBJ2-2	CASSEGTPRTGELFF	TGCGCCAGCAGTGAGGGGACCCCACGTACCGGGGAGCTGTTTTTT
NA	TRBV20-1	NA	TRBJ2-7	CSARDRRRAYEQYF	TGCAGTGCTAGAGATCGGCGACGCGCCTACGAGCAGTACTTC
NA	TRBV7-8	many	TRBJ2-1	CASSLRAFADEQFF	TGTGCCAGCAGCCTCAGGGCCTTCGCCGATGAGCAGTTCTTC
NA	TRBV7-8	NA	TRBJ2-5	CASSLAVEAETQYF	TGTGCCAGCAGCTTAGCAGTAGAGGCAGAGACCCAGTACTTC
NA	TRBV20-1	many	TRBJ1-5	CSAVLQGGNQPQHF	TGCAGTGCAGTATTACAGGGTGGGAATCAGCCCCAGCATTTT
TRBD2	TRBV10-3	many	TRBJ2-1	CAISELAGKHNEQFF	TGTGCCATCAGTGAACTAGCGGGAAAACACAATGAGCAGTTCTTC
TRBD2	TRBV6-1	NA	TRBJ2-7	CASSDRVGLAFYEQYF	TGTGCCAGCAGTGACCGTGTGGGACTAGCTTTCTACGAGCAGTACTTC
TRBD1	TRBV29-1	many	TRBJ1-6	CSVGDRNNSPLHF	TGCAGCGTTGGGGACAGGAATAATTCACCCCTCCACTTT
TRBD2	TRBV7-8	NA	TRBJ2-1	CASSPRSGRAHNEQFF	TGTGCCAGCAGCCCCCGTAGCGGGAGGGCCCACAATGAGCAGTTCTTC